The clone carrying this T cell receptor (beta chain) was counted ten times or more. Its cognate antigen is unknown. This sample is drawn from a study of T-cell reconstitution after alpha-beta-depleted transplantation in children. Study-wide points: Surviving recipient T cells and thymic progenitors accounted for the high day-60 TCRbeta diversity observed in some patients. Several hundred graft clones that had expanded were reportedly the source of alpha-beta T cells about two months after transplant.

CDR1 and CDR2 (germline): SGHTA, FQGNSA. Trimming took 3 bases from V and 0 from J; bases not matched to a gene: 9. This CDR3 has 19 amino acids. The TCRbeta library incorporated unique molecular identifiers. TCRdb re-called the PCR reads through MiXCR, storing one row per CDR3 protein. The sample shows almost 250,000 distinct CDR3 sequences, 20% to 30% of them seen only once. The gene calls are TRBV7-2 and TRBJ2-7; 15 bases map to TRBD2. This sample comprised PBMCs, obtained before TCRalphabeta/CD19-depleted stem cell transplant. The TCR originated in a girl aged 2 to 9 with Fanconi anemia, due to receive a stem cell transplant. As DNA, the CDR3 is TGTGCCAGCAGCTTTAGCGGGACTAGCGGGGGGTCCTACTCCTACGAGCAGTACTTC. Translation gives CASSFSGTSGGSYSYEQYF.